Below, 15 T cell receptor beta chains from the same sample are listed, as sequenced in a study of T-cell memory formation after mild COVID-19 (dated by TCRdb to the early 2020s). The library was obtained by 5' RACE. The sample was run on an Illumina NovaSeq 6000. The public reads were quality trimmed at Q25 with fastp and then assembled into clones with MiXCR by TCRdb, keeping productive beta chains. CDR3 protein duplicates are merged, each entry listing the most common genes and DNA. This sample lists fewer than 450,000 distinct CDR3 sequences; under 25% were detected once. Around an eighth of the sample is in the top ten clones. The specimen was PBMCs or a T cell subset sorted from them (not recorded which). The receptors stem from an adult woman who had mild COVID-19 (a few samples of this study predate the infection). The sample titles of this study are shuffled in the database, so cell type and time point are left out; the donor was told from shared clones.

The chain is built from TRBV5-1 and TRBJ2-5; no clear D. Trimming removed 0 bases from V and 5 bases from J, with 11 bases in between. CDR3 size: 14 residues. Germline CDR1 reads SGHRS; CDR2 reads YFSETQ. CDR3 bases: TGCGCCAGCAGCTTGGGACGGGCCGGGGAGACCCAGTACTTC. Residues: CASSLGRAGETQYF.

This clonotype was seen a few times. This chain connects TRBV18 to TRBJ2-3, with D uncertain. This CDR3 is built from 17 residues. With 6 bases removed from V and 0 bases from J, the gap between germline ends came to 19 bases. Germline V gives CDR1 KGHSH, CDR2 LQKENI. In DNA, the CDR3 is TGTGCCAGCTCGCCCAGGAATGATCCCTCTAGCACAGATACGCAGTATTTT. Protein sequence: CASSPRNDPSSTDTQYF.

This clonotype was counted between two and nine times. The chain links TRBV6-5 to TRBJ1-5; TRBD1 is a possible D gene (6 bases). This CDR3 comprises 13 residues. The V end lost 5 bases, the J end lost 6 bases, and 11 bases lay between the germline ends. The germline gives CDR1 MNHEY, CDR2 SVGAGI. CDR3 nucleotide sequence: TGTGCCAGCAGTGCTACAGGGTTTCAGCCCCAGCATTTT. Translation: CASSATGFQPQHF.

The J gene is TRBJ2-1, the V gene TRBV3-1, with D possibly matching TRBD1 (5 bases). Germline loops: CDR1 LGHDT, CDR2 YNNKEL (reference sequence). V gave up 3 bases and J gave up 1 base, with 28 bases separating them. The CDR3 covers 21 residues. The CDR3 region has the DNA TGTGCCAGCAGCCACCTCGCCGTGACAGCGTACTCCTATGGGTCCTACAATGAGCAGTTCTTC. It codes for CASSHLAVTAYSYGSYNEQFF.

This rearrangement joins TRBV6-5 to TRBJ2-7, with D perhaps TRBD1 (6 bases). CDR1 and CDR2 (germline): MNHEY, SVGAGI. V dropped 10 bases and J dropped 2 bases, with 21 bases sitting between them. The CDR3 is 15 amino acids. CDR3 in DNA: TGTGCCACCCAGACCTCCTATCAGGGGACCTACGAGCAGTACTTC. Its protein product is CATQTSYQGTYEQYF.

V gene TRBV20-1 combines with J gene TRBJ2-5; 10 bases are a match to TRBD2. CDR1 is DFQATT and CDR2 is SNEGSKA in the germline V gene (reference sequence). Trimming cost V 3 bases and J 2 bases; bases outside gene matches: 9. CDR3 length: 16 residues. CDR3 in amino acids: CSARALLAGVQETQYF. In nucleotides, the CDR3 is TGCAGTGCTAGGGCCCTCCTAGCGGGGGTACAAGAGACCCAGTACTTC.

There are a few counts of this clonotype. The chain uses TRBV20-1 and TRBJ2-7, with unresolved D. CDR3 length: 14 amino acids. The V end was cut by 3 bases, the J end by 0 bases, with 12 bases between. CDR1 is DFQATT, CDR2 SNEGSKA, per germline (reference sequence). The chain's CDR3 is CSASRGDLSYEQYF. The DNA of the CDR3 is TGCAGTGCTAGTAGAGGAGACCTCTCCTACGAGCAGTACTTC.

This clonotype was detected once. This chain uses TRBV7-3 with TRBJ2-1; 11 bases match TRBD2. The CDR3 totals 17 residues. Trimming removed 5 bases from V and 8 bases from J; junction bases left unmatched: 14. Germline CDR1 SGHTA, CDR2 FQGTGA. CDR3: CASSPSAVASGGYEQFF. The CDR3 coding sequence is TGTGCCAGCAGCCCAAGCGCCGTGGCTAGCGGGGGGTATGAGCAGTTCTTC.

J is TRBJ1-2 and V is TRBV4-1; the D is unclear. V was shortened by 6 bases and J by 4 bases, with 15 bases between the two germline ends. Germline values: CDR1 MGHRA, CDR2 YSYEKL. This CDR3 comprises 14 residues. CDR3 coding DNA: TGCGCCAGCAGACCATGGACGGTGAGCTATGGCTACACCTTC. It is translated as CASRPWTVSYGYTF.

This clonotype was counted a few times. The chain employs TRBV5-1 and TRBJ1-3; D is uncertain. Germline values: CDR1 SGHRS, CDR2 YFSETQ. The CDR3 totals 15 residues. Between the trimmed V and J ends, which lost 0 bases and 0 bases, there was a span of 7 bases. The CDR3 DNA is TGCGCCAGCAGCTTGGGGTCAGGCTCTGGAAACACCATATATTTT. Its translation: CASSLGSGSGNTIYF.

The genes are TRBV19 and TRBJ2-1, with 7 bases that match TRBD1. V shed 1 base and J 4 bases; nucleotides not matched to a gene: 4. The CDR3 sequence is 15 residues long. Germline V gene data show CDR1 as LNHDA and CDR2 as SQIVND (reference sequence). In DNA, the CDR3 is TGTGCCAGTAGTATAGGGGGACAGATTTACAATGAGCAGTTCTTC. This encodes CASSIGGQIYNEQFF.

This clonotype was observed a few times. The chain combines TRBV4-1 with TRBJ2-5; D possibly uses TRBD1 or TRBD2 (5 bases each). From germline, CDR1 is MGHRA and CDR2 YSYEKL. The CDR3 is made up of 14 amino acids. Trimming took off 8 bases at V and 2 bases at J, with 15 bases between the two ends. The CDR3 coding sequence is TGCGCCAGCGGAATGGGACCTTCGCAAGAGACCCAGTACTTC. Its protein is CASGMGPSQETQYF.

J is TRBJ2-1 and V is TRBV7-9; no reliable D call. The CDR3 sequence is 11 residues long. Germline V gene sequence: CDR1 SEHNR, CDR2 FQNEAQ (reference sequence). CDR3 residues: CGTRASNEQFF. The CDR3 nucleotides read TGTGGTACCCGGGCCTCGAATGAGCAGTTCTTC.

This clonotype was recorded many times. This chain uses TRBV4-1 with TRBJ2-2; 9 bases map to TRBD1. Looked up from germline, CDR1 is MGHRA and CDR2 is YSYEKL. With 4 bases clipped from V and 3 bases from J, the junction kept 6 bases outside the gene matches. CDR3 size: 16 residues. DNA of the CDR3: TGCGCCAGCAGCCGACCGGGACAGGGCGACACCGGGGAGCTGTTTTTT. It is translated as CASSRPGQGDTGELFF.

Worth noting for this clonotype: At one end the junction does not follow the germline gene, possibly because of a read error. The gene calls are TRBV15 and TRBJ2-5, with a weak D call TRBD2 (5 bases). The length of the CDR3 is 15 residues. Germline values: CDR1 LNHNV, CDR2 YYDKDF (reference sequence). DNA of the CDR3: TGTGCCACCCGCAGGCGGGCTAGTGAGGGCGAGACCCAGTACTTC. This translates into CATRRRASEGETQYF.